The 30 T cell receptor beta chains below were found in one sample sequenced in a study of shared clonotypes between healthy human individuals. Profiling relied on immunoSEQ multiplex PCR, and the TCRdb table lists in-frame clones only, not all of them. This sample has over a million clones, with roughly 80% found just once. The specimen sequenced was memory CD4+ T cells sorted from blood. Noted subset: CD45RA-negative fraction. Receptors originate from a man aged 18 to 30 in good health.

The rearrangement joins TRBV5-5 to TRBJ1-6; a weak D match, TRBD1 (5 bases). The germline V and J ends were trimmed by 4 bases and 6 bases, with 14 bases remaining between them. Germline CDR1 is SGHKS and CDR2 is YYEKEE (reference sequence). The length of the CDR3 is 15 residues. The CDR3 DNA reads as TGTGCCAGCAGCGAGGGACTGGAGACTAATTCACCCCTCCACTTT. It translates to CASSEGLETNSPLHF.

A remark on this clone: This CDR3 is also generated by other DNA sequences in the sample. This rearrangement joins TRBV7-2 to TRBJ2-7; 13 nucleotides match TRBD2. CDR1 is SGHTA, CDR2 FQGNSA, per germline. The CDR3 covers 17 residues. V was pared by 0 bases and J by 2 bases, with 4 bases of the junction left unmatched. CDR3 residues: CASSLARTSGSPYEQYF. DNA for the CDR3: TGTGCCAGCAGCTTAGCCCGGACTAGCGGGAGTCCCTACGAGCAGTACTTC.

DNA of the CDR3: TGTGCCAGCAGCTTGACAGGGTTAGGCTCACCCCTCCACTTT. Translation gives CASSLTGLGSPLHF. The chain carries TRBV5-6 and TRBJ1-6; maybe TRBD1 (6 bases). Per the germline V gene, CDR1 is SGHDT and CDR2 is YYEEEE. The CDR3 sequence is 14 residues long. Trimming left V 1 base short and J 10 bases short, with 12 bases between.

The chain links TRBV5-3 to TRBJ1-6, with D unresolved. TRBV5-3 counts as an open reading frame of uncertain function. V gave up 1 base and J gave up 2 bases, with 10 bases separating them. There are 16 residues in the CDR3. The CDR3 loop reads CARSLFARTYNSPLHF. The CDR3 DNA reads TGTGCCAGAAGCTTGTTTGCCAGGACCTATAATTCACCCCTCCACTTT.

The V gene is TRBV18, the J gene TRBJ1-2; no reliable D call. This CDR3 is built from 13 residues. Germline assignment: CDR1 KGHSH and CDR2 LQKENI. Trimming shortened V by 6 bases and J by 0 bases, and 8 bases separated the two germline ends. The CDR3 nucleotides read TGTGCCAGCTCGCCGGATCCTAACTATGGCTACACCTTC. It encodes CASSPDPNYGYTF.

V and J are TRBV19 and TRBJ2-1; no clear D gene. CDR1 is LNHDA, CDR2 SQIVND, per germline (reference sequence). This CDR3 is built from 15 residues. V was clipped by 5 bases and J by 12 bases, with 23 bases between them. CDR3 in amino acids: CASSAPLYDRSRQFF. CDR3 in DNA: TGTGCCAGTAGTGCCCCCCTCTACGACCGCTCTCGGCAGTTCTTC.

With respect to this clone: Distinct nucleotide sequences in the sample also encode this CDR3. CDR3 sequence reads: CASSIVRGYEQYF. The CDR3 coding sequence is TGTGCCAGTAGTATAGTTCGCGGATACGAGCAGTACTTC. The chain has TRBV19 and TRBJ2-7; D gene unclear. Germline V lookup: CDR1 LNHDA, CDR2 SQIVND (reference sequence). The CDR3 contains 13 residues. V was trimmed by 1 base and J by 4 bases, leaving 8 bases between them.

The chain uses TRBV5-6 and TRBJ2-7; 7 bases are a match to TRBD1. V shed 6 bases, J shed 4 bases, and the junction held 16 bases outside the gene matches. The germline CDR1 and CDR2 sequences are SGHDT and YYEEEE. The CDR3 covers 16 residues. CDR3 residues: CASTPLISQGKYEQYF. CDR3 coding DNA: TGTGCCAGCACCCCGTTGATTTCACAGGGGAAGTACGAGCAGTACTTC.

This chain joins TRBV6-5 and TRBJ2-1; D possibly uses TRBD1 or TRBD2 (6 bases each). Germline assignment: CDR1 MNHEY and CDR2 SVGAGI. This CDR3 region has 14 residues. V was trimmed by 6 bases and J by 4 bases, leaving 13 bases between them. DNA of the CDR3: TGTGCCAGCAGCGGAGGAGGGGGTTACAATGAGCAGTTCTTC. Amino acid sequence: CASSGGGGYNEQFF.

With respect to this clone: Since a much larger clone is just one base distant, this may be a read error. The rearrangement joins TRBV7-2 to TRBJ2-3; D gene ambiguous. V lost 2 bases and J 1 base, leaving 4 bases between the germline ends. Germline V gene data show CDR1 as SGHTA and CDR2 as FQGNSA. The CDR3 has 13 residues. The CDR3 DNA reads TGTGCCAGCAGCTTAAAGGGCACAGATACGCAGTATTTT. It specifies CASSLKGTDTQYF.

The chain links TRBV10-3 to TRBJ1-5; D is unclear. Trimming took 2 bases from V and 3 from J, leaving 11 bases between them. The CDR3 contains 15 residues. Germline assignment: CDR1 ENHRY and CDR2 SYGVKD. The CDR3 loop reads CAISEQGGTNQPQHF. Here the CDR3 DNA reads TGTGCCATCAGTGAGCAAGGCGGAACCAATCAGCCCCAGCATTTT.

The genes are TRBV7-6 and TRBJ2-5; 7 nucleotides line up with TRBD2. CDR3 size: 16 residues. J was trimmed by 4 bases and V by 1 base; bases with no gene match: 9. Germline lookup yields CDR1 SGHVS and CDR2 FNYEAQ. The CDR3 bases are TGTGCCAGCAGCTTAGGTTCGCGGGAGACTTTAGAGACCCAGTACTTC. Translated: CASSLGSRETLETQYF. The full variable domain, completed using reference TRBV7-6 and TRBJ2-5, is GAGVSQSPRYKVTKRGQDVALRCDPISGHVSLYWYRQALGQGPEFLTYFNYEAQQDKSGLPNDRFSAERPEGSISTLTIQRTEQRDSAMYRCASSLGSRETLETQYFGPGTRLLVL.

This clone appeared once. V usage is TRBV11-3 and J usage is TRBJ2-1, with D perhaps given as TRBD1 or TRBD2 (5 bases each). CDR1 and CDR2 from the germline V gene are SGHNT and YENEEA. Trimming left V 5 bases short and J 7 bases short, with 15 bases between. This CDR3 spans 14 amino acids. The CDR3 loop reads CASSKGESGNEQFF. The CDR3 nucleotides read TGTGCCAGCAGCAAAGGGGAGTCGGGGAATGAGCAGTTCTTC.

The genes are TRBV7-8 and TRBJ2-7, with a possible D match to TRBD1 (7 bases). The CDR3 covers 11 residues. Between the trimmed V and J ends, which lost 6 bases and 6 bases, there was a span of 9 bases. The germline V gene has CDR1 SGHVS and CDR2 FQNEAQ. Written as DNA, the CDR3 is TGTGCCAGCAGGCAGGGGGGCGAGCAGTACTTC. Translated: CASRQGGEQYF.

V gene TRBV28 combines with J gene TRBJ1-4; D is unclear. V gave up 6 bases and J gave up 7 bases, with 18 bases separating them. The CDR3 is made up of 15 amino acids. Germline V gene lookup returns CDR1 MDHEN and CDR2 SYDVKM. The chain's CDR3 is CASSSVQTLGEKLFF. CDR3 in DNA: TGTGCCAGCAGCTCGGTCCAAACGTTGGGTGAAAAACTGTTTTTT.

The table lists this clone with a few counts. This CDR3 is CASSFQTSVDTQYF. The CDR3 DNA reads TGTGCCAGCAGTTTCCAGACTAGCGTGGATACGCAGTATTTT. This chain uses TRBV27 with TRBJ2-3, with TRBD2 matching over 8 bases. This CDR3 comprises 14 residues. Germline V gene data show CDR1 as MNHEY and CDR2 as SMNVEV (reference sequence). The ends lost 3 bases at V and 6 bases at J; junction bases unmatched: 5.

This chain uses TRBV21-1 with TRBJ2-2; the DNA was not compared with TRBD2, the D call given in the table. TRBV21-1 is a documented pseudogene. The CDR3 consists of 15 residues. The CDR3 DNA reads as TGTGCCAGCAGCAATCGCACTCGGGACACCGGGGAGCTGTTTTTT. This sequence encodes CASSNRTRDTGELFF.

This chain joins TRBV4-1 and TRBJ2-7; perhaps D is TRBD1 or TRBD2 (5 bases each). The CDR3 length is 16 residues. CDR1 and CDR2 from the germline V gene are MGHRA and YSYEKL. V was pared by 0 bases and J by 3 bases, with 15 bases between. The CDR3 here is CASSQESTGPGYEQYF. In DNA form, the CDR3 reads TGCGCCAGCAGCCAAGAATCTACGGGACCGGGCTACGAGCAGTACTTC.

This clone was detected only a few times. V and J are TRBV5-1 and TRBJ2-7; the match to TRBD2 covers 11 bases. V gave up 4 bases and J gave up 3 bases; unmatched junction bases: 9. The CDR3 extends over 16 amino acids. CDR1 and CDR2 from the germline V gene are SGHRS and YFSETQ. Here the CDR3 reads CASSTTGTSGNYEQYF. The CDR3 DNA reads as TGCGCCAGCAGCACCACTGGGACTAGCGGAAACTACGAGCAGTACTTC.

The rearrangement uses TRBV2 and TRBJ2-4; maybe TRBD1 (7 bases). The CDR3 has 14 residues. The germline CDR1 and CDR2 sequences are SNHLY and FYNNEI. Trimming took 10 bases from V and 4 from J, leaving 17 bases between them. The CDR3 DNA reads TGTGCCAACCGCCAGGGGGGATCTAAAAACATTCAGTACTTC. This encodes CANRQGGSKNIQYF.

The rearrangement joins TRBV19 to TRBJ2-1; the match to TRBD1 covers 7 bases. The CDR3 sequence is 15 residues long. Germline CDR1 LNHDA, CDR2 SQIVND (reference sequence). V was clipped by 3 bases and J by 12 bases; unmatched bases: 14. For the CDR3, the DNA is TGTGCCAGTAGTATGTCGGGACAGAGTGTTGGATGGCAGTTCTTC. Protein: CASSMSGQSVGWQFF.

This chain's CDR3 is CASSRTWGSGANVLTF. Here the CDR3 DNA reads TGCGCCAGCAGCCGGACCTGGGGAAGTGGGGCCAACGTCCTGACTTTC. The rearrangement uses TRBV5-1 and TRBJ2-6; D ambiguous. The V end lost 4 bases, the J end lost 3 bases, and 14 bases lay between the germline ends. Germline V gives CDR1 SGHRS, CDR2 YFSETQ. The CDR3 spans 16 residues.

The chain employs TRBV5-1 and TRBJ2-1; tentatively, D is TRBD1 (5 bases). CDR3 length: 13 amino acids. Germline V gene sequence: CDR1 SGHRS, CDR2 YFSETQ. V lost 6 bases to trimming and J lost 2 bases, with 9 bases between them. CDR3 in amino acids: CASTWGAYNEQFF. In nucleotides, the CDR3 is TGCGCCAGCACCTGGGGCGCCTACAATGAGCAGTTCTTC.

In its sample, this clone was seen a few times. Other nucleotide sequences in the sample specify the same CDR3. The V and J genes are TRBV20-1 and TRBJ1-1; D is unresolved. CDR3 length equals 11 residues. With 2 bases removed from V and 4 bases from J, the gap between germline ends came to 5 bases. The V gene's germline CDR1 is DFQATT and CDR2 SNEGSKA (reference sequence). CDR3: CSARFVTEAFF. The CDR3 region has the DNA TGCAGTGCTAGATTTGTCACTGAAGCTTTCTTT.

This clone was found once. The chain is built from TRBV11-2 and TRBJ1-3; D is unclear. The length of the CDR3 is 17 residues. V dropped 2 bases and J dropped 4 bases, with 18 bases sitting between them. Germline CDR1 and CDR2: SGHAT and FQNNGV. CDR3 in amino acids: CASSLIGRISLGNTIYF. The CDR3 nucleotides are TGTGCCAGCAGCTTAATTGGGCGTATTAGCTTAGGAAACACCATATATTTT.

V usage is TRBV28 and J usage is TRBJ2-7; 14 bases match TRBD2. The CDR3 covers 17 residues. Losses at the gene ends were 6 bases for V and 2 bases for J; bases not matched to a gene: 9. Germline-derived CDR1 and CDR2 are MDHEN and SYDVKM. The CDR3 region is CASSGYGTSGGPYEQYF. DNA for the CDR3: TGTGCCAGCAGCGGATACGGGACTAGCGGGGGTCCCTACGAGCAGTACTTC.

The V gene is TRBV7-9, the J gene TRBJ2-1; D perhaps matches TRBD2 (5 bases). Trimming left V 1 base short and J 2 bases short, with 12 bases between. The CDR3 extends over 16 amino acids. Per germline, CDR1 SEHNR and CDR2 FQNEAQ (reference sequence). The CDR3 loop reads CASSLETTPPYNEQFF. The CDR3 DNA sequence: TGTGCCAGCAGCTTAGAGACTACCCCTCCCTACAATGAGCAGTTCTTC.

The chain joins TRBV5-1 to TRBJ2-3; TRBD1 matches at 9 bases. This CDR3 comprises 15 residues. Germline CDR1 is SGHRS and CDR2 is YFSETQ. J was trimmed by 6 bases and V by 4 bases; bases with no gene match: 9. The CDR3, as DNA: TGCGCCAGCAGCGGGGGACAGGGATTCTCGGATACGCAGTATTTT. Its protein is CASSGGQGFSDTQYF. The variable domain in full, with the rest retrieved from reference TRBV5-1 and TRBJ2-3, is KAGVTQTPRYLIKTRGQQVTLSCSPISGHRSVSWYQQTPGQGLQFLFEYFSETQRNKGNFPGRFSGRQFSNSRSEMNVSTLELGDSALYLCASSGGQGFSDTQYFGPGTRLTVL.

This chain uses TRBV30 with TRBJ2-7, with a tentative D call TRBD1 (5 bases). Between the trimmed V and J ends, which lost 2 bases and 5 bases, there was a span of 10 bases. CDR3 size: 12 residues. Germline V gene data show CDR1 as GTSNPN and CDR2 as SVGIG (reference sequence). CDR3 DNA sequence: TGTGCCTGGAGTAAAGGGGCCCACGAGCAGTACTTC. This encodes CAWSKGAHEQYF.

Turning to this clone: The sample contains more than one DNA sequence encoding this CDR3. CDR3 coding DNA: TGCGCCAGCAGCTTGGGGGGGCCCAACACTGAAGCTTTCTTT. It is translated as CASSLGGPNTEAFF. V is TRBV5-1 and J is TRBJ1-1; perhaps TRBD1 as D (6 bases). The CDR3 sequence is 14 residues long. The germline V gene has CDR1 SGHRS and CDR2 YFSETQ. V was cut by 0 bases and J by 2 bases, with 8 bases left in between.